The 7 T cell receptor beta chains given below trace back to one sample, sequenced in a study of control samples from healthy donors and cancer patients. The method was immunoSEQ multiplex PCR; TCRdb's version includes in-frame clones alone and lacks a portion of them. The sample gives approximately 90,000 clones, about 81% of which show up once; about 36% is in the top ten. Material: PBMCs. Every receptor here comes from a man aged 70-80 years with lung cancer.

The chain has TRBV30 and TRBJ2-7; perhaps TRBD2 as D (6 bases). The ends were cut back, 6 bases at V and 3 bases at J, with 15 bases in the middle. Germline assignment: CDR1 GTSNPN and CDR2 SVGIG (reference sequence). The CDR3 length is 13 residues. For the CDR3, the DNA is TGTGCCTGCGCGGGACGGAGCTTCTACGAGCAGTACTTC. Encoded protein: CACAGRSFYEQYF.

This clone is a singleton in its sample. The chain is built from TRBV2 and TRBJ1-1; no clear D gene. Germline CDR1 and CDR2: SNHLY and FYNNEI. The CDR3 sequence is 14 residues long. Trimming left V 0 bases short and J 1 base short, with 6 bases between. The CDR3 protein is CASSEALKNTEAFF. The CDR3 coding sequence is TGTGCCAGCAGTGAAGCGCTCAAGAACACTGAAGCTTTCTTT.

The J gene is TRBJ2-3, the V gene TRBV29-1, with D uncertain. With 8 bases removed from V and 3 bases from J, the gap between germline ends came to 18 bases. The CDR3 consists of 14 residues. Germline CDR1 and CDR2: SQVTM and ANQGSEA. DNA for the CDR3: TGCAGCCTCGCCGGTGGGGTGAATACAGATACGCAGTATTTT. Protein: CSLAGGVNTDTQYF.

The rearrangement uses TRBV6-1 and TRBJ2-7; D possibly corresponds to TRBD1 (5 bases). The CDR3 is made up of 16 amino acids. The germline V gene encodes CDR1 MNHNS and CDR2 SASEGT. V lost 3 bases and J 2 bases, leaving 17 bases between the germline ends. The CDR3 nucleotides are TGTGCCAGCAGTGATTTGGGAAACAGGATCACCTACGAGCAGTACTTC. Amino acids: CASSDLGNRITYEQYF.

CDR3 in DNA: TGCGCCAGCGGGACAGGCTCTGGAAACACCATATATTTT. It encodes CASGTGSGNTIYF. V is TRBV5-1 and J is TRBJ1-3; 8 nucleotides agree with TRBD1. The CDR3 length is 13 residues. Germline V lookup: CDR1 SGHRS, CDR2 YFSETQ. The trim removed 7 bases at V and 0 bases at J, leaving 0 bases unmatched.

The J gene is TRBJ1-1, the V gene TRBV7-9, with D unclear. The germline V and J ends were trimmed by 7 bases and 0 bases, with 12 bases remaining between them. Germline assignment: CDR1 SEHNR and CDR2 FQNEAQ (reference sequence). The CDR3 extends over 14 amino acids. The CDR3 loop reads CASTALTVNTEAFF. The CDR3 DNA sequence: TGTGCCAGCACCGCTTTGACCGTGAACACTGAAGCTTTCTTT.

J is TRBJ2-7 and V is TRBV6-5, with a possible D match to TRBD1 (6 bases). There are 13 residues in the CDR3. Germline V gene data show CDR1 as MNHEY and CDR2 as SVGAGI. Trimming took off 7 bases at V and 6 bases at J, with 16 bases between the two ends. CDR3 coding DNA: TGTGCCAGCACCCGAACAGGGTTCCGCGAGCAGTACTTC. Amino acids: CASTRTGFREQYF.